This TCR beta chain was retrieved from a study of cytomegalovirus exposure and HLA in healthy donors (dated by TCRdb to about 2017). Context from the whole study: The 666 repertoires of the first cohort and the 120 validation repertoires were produced on the same platform, according to a later analysis. The study aimed to test whether cataloging public T cell receptors could reveal signatures of past pathogen exposure. In addition to the first cohort of 666 subjects, a separate validation cohort of about 120 different subjects was used. To predict cytomegalovirus infection status, the study brought together high-throughput TCR immunosequencing, statistical association of individual TCRs with disease status, and machine learning. Broader findings and caveats from the paper: In vitro tests confirmed that a few of the cytomegalovirus-associated TCR beta chains recognize cytomegalovirus antigens. Cytomegalovirus status was reported to be diagnosed by the classifier with high specificity and sensitivity in both the original and validation cohorts. A later analysis found that TCRs clustered in the first cohort also tended to co-occur in the approximately 120 validation repertoires, with about 94% of cluster scores above 0. It was suggested by the authors that the approach could potentially be generalized to other disease states and immunological phenotypes. All 120 or so repertoires were used to score co-occurrence in the validation cohort in a later analysis, because that analysis had no HLA typing for the cohort. Across donors, most TCR sequences were observed very rarely, whereas some public TCRs were present in many individuals. A total of some 180 TCR beta chains were listed by the study as associated with cytomegalovirus.

The sample holds one count of this clone. Its antigen has not been determined. No base quality values were provided; no much bigger clone lies one nucleotide off. The donors belonged to the validation cohort of under 150 subjects, which was separate from the roughly 670-subject first cohort. Unmatched junction bases come to 10, with V trimmed by 1 base and J by 6 bases. The CDR3 goes from the cysteine to the phenylalanine over 16 residues. Just CDR3 DNA is preserved here, 48 bases in frame from base 1. CDR1 and CDR2 were assigned from the germline V gene (reference sequence) as PRHDT and FYEKMQ. The library was generated by the immunoSEQ multiplex PCR assay. In the authors' own workflow: A statistical classification framework was built to diagnose cytomegalovirus status from the catalog of TCR beta chain sequences. TCRdb took over this immuneACCESS table, retaining in-frame rearrangements with V and J assigned. Such tables are incomplete; in checked studies, under half of the missing clones stem from an unresolved V gene, and the remainder is unexplained. V, J and clone size were drawn from that table, and D and trimming were deduced from the DNA. The table for this sample lists fewer than 300,000 clones; roughly 90% of them were counted only once. The biggest ten clones account for roughly 1% of the sample.

The origin of this receptor is a woman younger than 30 in good health and CMV-seronegative. The rearranged chain carries TRBV13 and TRBJ2-7; a stretch of 9 junction bases matches TRBD2. Sequencing was done on a sample of PBMCs. In nucleotide form, the sequence is TGTGCCAGCAGCTTAGTGGCGGGAGGGCCTCGGGGCGAGCAGTACTTC. Translation gives CASSLVAGGPRGEQYF. Supplemented by the reference TRBV13 and TRBJ2-7 proteins around the CDR3, the complete variable domain is AAGVIQSPRHLIKEKRETATLKCYPIPRHDTVYWYQQGPGQDPQFLISFYEKMQSDKGSIPDRFSAQQFSDYHSELNMSSLELGDSALYFCASSLVAGGPRGEQYFGPGTRLTVT.